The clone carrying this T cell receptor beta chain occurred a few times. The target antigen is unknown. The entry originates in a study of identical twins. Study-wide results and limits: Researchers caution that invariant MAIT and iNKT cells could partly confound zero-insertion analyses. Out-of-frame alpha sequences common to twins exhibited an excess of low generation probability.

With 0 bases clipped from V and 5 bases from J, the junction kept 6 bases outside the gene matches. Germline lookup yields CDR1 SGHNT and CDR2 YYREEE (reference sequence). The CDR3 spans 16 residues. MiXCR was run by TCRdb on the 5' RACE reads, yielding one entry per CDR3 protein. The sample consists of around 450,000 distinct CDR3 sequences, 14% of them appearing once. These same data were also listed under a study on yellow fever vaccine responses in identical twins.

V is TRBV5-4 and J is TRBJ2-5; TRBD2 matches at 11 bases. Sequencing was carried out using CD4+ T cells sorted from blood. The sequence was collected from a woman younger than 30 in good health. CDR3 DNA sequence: TGTGCCAGCAGCTTGGAGGTAGCGGGAGGGCAGGAGACCCAGTACTTC. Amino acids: CASSLEVAGGQETQYF.